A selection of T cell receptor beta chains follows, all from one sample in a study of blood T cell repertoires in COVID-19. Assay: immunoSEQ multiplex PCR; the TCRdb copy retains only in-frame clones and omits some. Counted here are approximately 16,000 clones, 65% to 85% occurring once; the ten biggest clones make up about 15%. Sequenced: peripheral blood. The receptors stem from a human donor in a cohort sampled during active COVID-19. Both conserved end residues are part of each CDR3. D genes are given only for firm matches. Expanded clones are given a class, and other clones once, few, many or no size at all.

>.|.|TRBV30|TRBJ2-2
TGTGCCTGGATGCACGGTGTGGGGCAGGGCGCCGGGGAGCTGTTTTTT
CAWMHGVGQGAGELFF
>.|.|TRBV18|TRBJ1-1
TGTGCCAGCTCACCACCAAGGACGGGGGGCTTATCTGAAGCTTTCTTT
CASSPPRTGGLSEAFF
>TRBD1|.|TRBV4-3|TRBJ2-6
TGCGCCAGCAGCCAAGGGACAGGGGGCGCTGGGGCCAACGTCCTGACTTTC
CASSQGTGGAGANVLTF
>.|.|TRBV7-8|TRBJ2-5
TGTGCCAGCAGCTTAGCGACTTCCCGAAGGGAGACCCAGTACTTC
CASSLATSRRETQYF
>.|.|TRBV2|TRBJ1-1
TGTGCCAGCAGTGAAATAGGTTCGGGATCAAACACTGAAGCTTTCTTT
CASSEIGSGSNTEAFF
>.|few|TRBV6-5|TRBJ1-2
TGTGCCAGCAGGAAAGGGGTGGGTGGCTACACCTTC
CASRKGVGGYTF
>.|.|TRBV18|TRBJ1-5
TGTGCCAGCTCACCCCCGGGGGGACATAGCAATCAGCCCCAGCATTTT
CASSPPGGHSNQPQHF
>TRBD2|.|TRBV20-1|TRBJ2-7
TGCAGTGCGCCACTAGCGGGGGGGCAGTACTTC
CSAPLAGGQYF
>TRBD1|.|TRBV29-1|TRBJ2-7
TGCAGCGGAAGGGACAGCACCTACGAGCAGTACTTC
CSGRDSTYEQYF
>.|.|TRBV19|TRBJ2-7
TGTGCCAGTAGCCCTCTTTGGGGAGGCGAGCAGTACTTC
CASSPLWGGEQYF
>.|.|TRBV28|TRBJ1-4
TGTGCCAGCAGTTTAGGGAGGGGGTATTGGGAAAAACTGTTTTTT
CASSLGRGYWEKLFF
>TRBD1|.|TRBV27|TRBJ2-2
TGTGCCAGCAGTCTGGACAGGGGTTGGGTTACCGGGGAGCTGTTTTTT
CASSLDRGWVTGELFF
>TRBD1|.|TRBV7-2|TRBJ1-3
TGTGCCAGCAGCCCGCTTCCCGACAGGGGTGGAAACACCATATATTTT
CASSPLPDRGGNTIYF
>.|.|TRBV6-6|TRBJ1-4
TGTGCCAGCAGTTTGGGACAACCTAATGAAAAACTGTTTTTT
CASSLGQPNEKLFF
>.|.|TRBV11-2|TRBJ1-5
TGTGCCAGCAGCCCCGGTACAGTGAGGGGGCAGCCCCAGCATTTT
CASSPGTVRGQPQHF
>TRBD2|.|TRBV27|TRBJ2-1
TGTGCCAGCAGTTTATTTCCTAGCGGATACAATGAGCAGTTCTTC
CASSLFPSGYNEQFF
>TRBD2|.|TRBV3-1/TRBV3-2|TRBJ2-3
TGTGCCAGCAGCCTGACTAGCACAGATACGCAGTGTTTT
CASSLTSTDTQCF
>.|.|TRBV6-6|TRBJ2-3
TGTGCCAGCAGTTACTCGGGGGCAGGGGTAGGAGATACGCAGTATTTT
CASSYSGAGVGDTQYF
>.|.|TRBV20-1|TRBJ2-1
TGCAGTGCCGAAAACCAGAATGAGCAGTTCTTC
CSAENQNEQFF
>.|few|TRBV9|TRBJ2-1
TGTGCCAGCAGCTTAAGGGACATTATGAATGAGCAGTTCTTC
CASSLRDIMNEQFF
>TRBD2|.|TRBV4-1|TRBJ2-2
TGCGCCAGCAGTCTAGCGGGGGGGAGCACCGGGGAGCTGTTTTTT
CASSLAGGSTGELFF
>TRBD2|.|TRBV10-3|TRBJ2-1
TGTGCCATCAGTGAGTTGGATAGCGGGAGGGCCAAGGATGAGCAGTTCTTC
CAISELDSGRAKDEQFF
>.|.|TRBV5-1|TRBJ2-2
TGCGCCAGCGCCAGCGGAGGGGAGCTGTTTTTT
CASASGGELFF
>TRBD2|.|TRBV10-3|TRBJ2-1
TGTGCCATCAGACCCGGACTAGCGGGAGCCCTTGTTGGGAATGAGCAGTTCTTC
CAIRPGLAGALVGNEQFF
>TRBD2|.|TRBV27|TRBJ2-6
TGTGCCAGCAGTTTCCGGGGGGGCACTGGGGCCAACGTCCTGACTTTC
CASSFRGGTGANVLTF
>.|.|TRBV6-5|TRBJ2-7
TGTGCCAGCAGTTCGGACTGGACCTACGAGCAGTACTTC
CASSSDWTYEQYF
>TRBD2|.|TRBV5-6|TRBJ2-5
TGTGCCAGCAGCTTACGCCAGGGAGGGGAGACCCAGTACTTC
CASSLRQGGETQYF
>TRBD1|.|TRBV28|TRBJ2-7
TGTGCCAGCAGTCGCAGGGGGCGAGCCTACGAGCAGTACTTC
CASSRRGRAYEQYF
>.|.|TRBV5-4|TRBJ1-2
TGTGCCAGCAGCTTGAACGCGGGGTTGGGGCCAGGCTACACCTTC
CASSLNAGLGPGYTF
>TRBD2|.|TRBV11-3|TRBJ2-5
TGTGCCAGCAGCGCCAGGGCGGGAGGGCCGGAGACCCAGTACTTC
CASSARAGGPETQYF
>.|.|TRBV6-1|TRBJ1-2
TGTGCCAGCAGTGAAGCGCGCACGCTCTATGGCTACACCTTC
CASSEARTLYGYTF
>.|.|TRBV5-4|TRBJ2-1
TGTGCCAGCAGCTCCCCAAATTTTGATGAGCAGTTCTTC
CASSSPNFDEQFF
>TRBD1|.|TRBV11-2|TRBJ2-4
TGTGCCAGCAGCTTAGGACAGGGGTGGAACATTCAGTACTTC
CASSLGQGWNIQYF
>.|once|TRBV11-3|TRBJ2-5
TGTGCCAGCAGCTCGTCTAGGGGGACCGAGACCCAGTACTTC
CASSSSRGTETQYF
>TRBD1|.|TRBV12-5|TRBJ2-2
TGTGCTAGTGGTCCCCGTGACAGGGGCGGAAACGGGGAGCTGTTTTTT
CASGPRDRGGNGELFF
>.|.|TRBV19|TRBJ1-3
TGTGCCAGTACGAACAGGGTGAACACCATATATTTT
CASTNRVNTIYF
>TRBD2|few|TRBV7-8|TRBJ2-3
TGTGCCAGCAGCAATACTCCCGGACTAGCGGGAGTTGCACAAGATACGCAGTATTTT
CASSNTPGLAGVAQDTQYF
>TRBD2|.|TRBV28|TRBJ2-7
TGTGCCAGCAGTTCCTTAGCGGGGGTCTACGAGCAGTACTTC
CASSSLAGVYEQYF
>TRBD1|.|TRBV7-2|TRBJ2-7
TGTGCCAGCGGACAGGGGGTGGGATACGAGCAGTACTTC
CASGQGVGYEQYF
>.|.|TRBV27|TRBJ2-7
TGTGCCAGCAGCCGGGACATAGCCTACGAGCAGTACTTC
CASSRDIAYEQYF
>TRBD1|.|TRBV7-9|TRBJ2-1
TGTGCCAGCAGCTCAGTTGGACAGGGGCCCTTTTCCTACAATGAGCAGTTCTTC
CASSSVGQGPFSYNEQFF
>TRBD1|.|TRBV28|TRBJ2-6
TGTGCCAGCAAAGGACAGGGGTTCGGGGCCAACGTCCTGACTTTC
CASKGQGFGANVLTF